This TCR beta chain was recovered during a study of T cell repertoires in cytomegalovirus infection (dated by TCRdb to the late 2010s). Notes on the research overall: Recently identified HLA-C-restricted CMV epitopes, whose presentation resists viral immunomodulation, were targeted by peptide stimulations together with well-studied HLA-B-restricted epitopes. Donor HLA type was relevant to the analysis, as public TCR beta signatures indicated carriage of CMV infection together with the matching HLA type.

To note about this clonotype: Which antigen it targets is not known. Base-call qualities are not available, and no considerably larger clone is one nucleotide away.

Sequencing instrument: Illumina HiSeq 1500. In-frame beta chains were kept once TCRdb had trimmed the public reads at Q25 with fastp and called clones with MiXCR. Rows are combined by CDR3 protein, so each entry shows the most common genes and DNA. The sample contains some 920,000 distinct CDR3 sequences, roughly 30% of them found a single time. Of the sample, over 11% is held by the ten largest clones. The label giving this sample's treatment or condition can be read as: in vitro stimulation with specific CMV peptide epitopes to enrich CMV-specific T cells. What the study reported, not specific to this receptor: Cumulative frequency of public TCR beta family members discriminated carriers of CMV infection plus the relevant HLA type in this cohort and an independent approximately 400-donor cohort. In the ex vivo response, HLA-C-restricted CMV-specific TCR beta clonotypes were dominant, and in two of eight donors the single most frequent clonotype came from this HLA-C-restricted group.

Reading the germline V gene gives CDR1 SGHVS and CDR2 FNYEAQ. The CDR3, from cysteine to phenylalanine, totals 15 residues. Only the CDR3 part of the read is kept: 45 bases, read in frame from the first base. Trimming takes 5 bases off V and 6 bases off J; junction bases not matched to a gene: 6. The starting material was cultured CD8+ T cells from PBMCs, obtained from culture after CMV antigen stimulation. The receptor chain draws on TRBV7-6 and TRBJ2-1, and 11 junction bases match TRBD1. The origin of this receptor is a human donor in good health (CMV status not recorded). Some clones in this sample may be carry-over from other donors' samples. The sequenced DNA is TGTGCCAGCAGCCCTACCGGGACAGGGGGCAATGAGCAGTTCTTC. Its protein product is CASSPTGTGGNEQFF. With the portions outside the CDR3 filled from the reference TRBV7-6 and TRBJ2-1 genes, the complete variable region becomes GAGVSQSPRYKVTKRGQDVALRCDPISGHVSLYWYRQALGQGPEFLTYFNYEAQQDKSGLPNDRFSAERPEGSISTLTIQRTEQRDSAMYRCASSPTGTGGNEQFFGPGTRLTVL.